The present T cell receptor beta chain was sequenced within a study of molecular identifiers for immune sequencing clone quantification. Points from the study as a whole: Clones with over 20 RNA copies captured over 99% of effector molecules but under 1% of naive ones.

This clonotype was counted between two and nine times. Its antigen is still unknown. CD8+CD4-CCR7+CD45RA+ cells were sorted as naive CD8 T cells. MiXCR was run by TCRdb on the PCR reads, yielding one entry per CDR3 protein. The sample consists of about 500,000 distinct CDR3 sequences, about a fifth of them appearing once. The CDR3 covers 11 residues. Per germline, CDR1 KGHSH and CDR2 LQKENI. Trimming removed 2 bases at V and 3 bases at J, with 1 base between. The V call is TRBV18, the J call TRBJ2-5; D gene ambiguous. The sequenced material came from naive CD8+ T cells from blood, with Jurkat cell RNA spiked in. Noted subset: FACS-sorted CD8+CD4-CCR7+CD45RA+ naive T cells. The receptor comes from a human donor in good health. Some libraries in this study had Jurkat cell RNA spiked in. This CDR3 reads CASSPEETQYF. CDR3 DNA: TGTGCCAGCTCACCAGAAGAGACCCAGTACTTC.